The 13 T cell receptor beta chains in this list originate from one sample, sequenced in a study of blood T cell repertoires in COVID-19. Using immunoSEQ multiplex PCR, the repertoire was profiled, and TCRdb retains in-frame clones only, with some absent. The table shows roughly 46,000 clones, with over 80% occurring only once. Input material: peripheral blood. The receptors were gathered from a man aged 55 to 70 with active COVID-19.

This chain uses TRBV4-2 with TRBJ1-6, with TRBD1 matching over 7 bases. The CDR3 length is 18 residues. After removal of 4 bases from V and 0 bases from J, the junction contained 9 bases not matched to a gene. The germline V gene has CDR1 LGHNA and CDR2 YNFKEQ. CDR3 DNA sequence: TGTGCCAGCAGCCCTTCACAGGGGACGAGCTCCTATAATTCACCCCTCCACTTT. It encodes CASSPSQGTSSYNSPLHF.

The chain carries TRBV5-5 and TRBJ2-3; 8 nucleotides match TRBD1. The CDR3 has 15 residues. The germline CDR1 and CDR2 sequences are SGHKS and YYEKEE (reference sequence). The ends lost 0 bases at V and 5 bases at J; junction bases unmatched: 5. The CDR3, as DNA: TGTGCCAGCAGCTTGGAACACGGGACAGGAGATACGCAGTATTTT. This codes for CASSLEHGTGDTQYF.

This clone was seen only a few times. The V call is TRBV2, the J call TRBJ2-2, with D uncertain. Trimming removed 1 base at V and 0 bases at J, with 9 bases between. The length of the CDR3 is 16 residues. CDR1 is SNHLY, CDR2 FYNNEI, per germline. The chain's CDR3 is CASSEGGLTNTGELFF. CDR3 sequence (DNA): TGTGCCAGCAGTGAAGGTGGGCTAACGAACACCGGGGAGCTGTTTTTT.

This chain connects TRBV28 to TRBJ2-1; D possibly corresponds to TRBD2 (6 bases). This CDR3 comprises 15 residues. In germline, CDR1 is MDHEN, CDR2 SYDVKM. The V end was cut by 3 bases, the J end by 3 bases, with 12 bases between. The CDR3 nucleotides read TGTGCCAGCAGTTTTCTTACCGGGAGCTACAATGAGCAGTTCTTC. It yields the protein CASSFLTGSYNEQFF.

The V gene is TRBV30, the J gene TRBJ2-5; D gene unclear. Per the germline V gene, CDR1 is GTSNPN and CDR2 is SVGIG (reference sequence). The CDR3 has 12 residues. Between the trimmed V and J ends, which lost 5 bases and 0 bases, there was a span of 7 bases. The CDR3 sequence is CAWLAYQETQYF. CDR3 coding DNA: TGTGCCTGGTTGGCATACCAAGAGACCCAGTACTTC.

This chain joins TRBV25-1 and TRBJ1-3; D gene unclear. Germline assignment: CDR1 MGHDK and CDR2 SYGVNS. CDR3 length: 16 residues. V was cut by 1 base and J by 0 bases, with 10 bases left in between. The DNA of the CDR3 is TGTGCCAGCAGTGAATCCGTCAGACTCTCTGGAAACACCATATATTTT. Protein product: CASSESVRLSGNTIYF.

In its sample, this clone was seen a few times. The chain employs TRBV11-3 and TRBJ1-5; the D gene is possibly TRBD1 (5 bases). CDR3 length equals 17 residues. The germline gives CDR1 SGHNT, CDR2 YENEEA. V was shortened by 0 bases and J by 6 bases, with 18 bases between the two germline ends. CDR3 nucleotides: TGTGCCAGCAGCTTAGATCCGCCGCAGGGTATTATTCAGCCCCAGCATTTT. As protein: CASSLDPPQGIIQPQHF.

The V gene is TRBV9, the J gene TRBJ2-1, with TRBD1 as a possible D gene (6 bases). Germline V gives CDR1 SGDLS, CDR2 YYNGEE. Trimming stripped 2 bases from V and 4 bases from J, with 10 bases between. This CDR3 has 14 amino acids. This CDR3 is CASSVGQRYNEQFF. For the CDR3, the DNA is TGTGCCAGCAGCGTTGGACAGCGGTACAATGAGCAGTTCTTC.

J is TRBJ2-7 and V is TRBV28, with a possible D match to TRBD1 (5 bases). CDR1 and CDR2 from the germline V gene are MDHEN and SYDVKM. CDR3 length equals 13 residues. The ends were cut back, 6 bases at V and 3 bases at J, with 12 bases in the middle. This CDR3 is CASRGPVNYEQYF. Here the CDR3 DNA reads TGTGCCAGCAGGGGGCCAGTAAACTACGAGCAGTACTTC.

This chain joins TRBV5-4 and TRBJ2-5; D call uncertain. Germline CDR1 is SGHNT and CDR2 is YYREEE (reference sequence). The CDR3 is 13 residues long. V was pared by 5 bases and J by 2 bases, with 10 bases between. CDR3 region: CASRESLQETQYF. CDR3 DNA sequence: TGTGCCAGCAGAGAATCCCTACAAGAGACCCAGTACTTC. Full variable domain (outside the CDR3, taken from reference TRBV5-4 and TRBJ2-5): ETGVTQSPTHLIKTRGQQVTLRCSSQSGHNTVSWYQQALGQGPQFIFQYYREEENGRGNFPPRFSGLQFPNYSSELNVNALELDDSALYLCASRESLQETQYFGPGTRLLVL.

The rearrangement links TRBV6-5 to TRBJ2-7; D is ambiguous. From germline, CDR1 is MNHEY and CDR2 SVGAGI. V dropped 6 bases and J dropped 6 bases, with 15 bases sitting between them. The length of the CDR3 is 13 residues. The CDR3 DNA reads TGTGCCAGCAGCGGAGACTCGCGCGGCGAGCAGTACTTC. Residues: CASSGDSRGEQYF.

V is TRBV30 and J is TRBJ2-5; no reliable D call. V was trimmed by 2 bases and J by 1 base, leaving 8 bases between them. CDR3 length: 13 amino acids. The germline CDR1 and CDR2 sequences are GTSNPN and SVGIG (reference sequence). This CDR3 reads CAWSLAVQETQYF. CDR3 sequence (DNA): TGTGCCTGGAGTTTGGCAGTCCAAGAGACCCAGTACTTC.

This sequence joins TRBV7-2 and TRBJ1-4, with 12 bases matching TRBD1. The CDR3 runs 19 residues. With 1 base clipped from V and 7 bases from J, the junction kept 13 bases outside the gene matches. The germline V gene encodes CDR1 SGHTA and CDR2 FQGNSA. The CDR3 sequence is CASSLVGTGGVRSSEKLFF. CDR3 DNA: TGTGCCAGCAGCTTAGTCGGGACAGGGGGCGTAAGATCGTCTGAAAAACTGTTTTTT.